The sequence of this TCR beta chain was determined in a study of CD8+ T cells in alopecia areata. Sequencing templates came from extracted RNA that was reverse transcribed into cDNA. Profiling relied on immunoSEQ multiplex PCR, and the TCRdb table lists in-frame clones only, not all of them. The sample yields about 74,000 clones, over 25% seen once. Trimming took off 3 bases at V and 0 bases at J, with 6 bases between the two ends. CDR3 size: 13 residues. CDR1 and CDR2 (germline): SQVTM, ANQGSEA. Treatment described: oral pan-JAK inhibitor, 5-10 mg twice daily. The clonotype comes from a human donor with alopecia areata. V and J are TRBV29-1 and TRBJ2-1; no reliable D call. Sequenced material: CD8+ T cells sorted from blood, taken at week 4, from a patient treated with tofacitinib. Here the CDR3 reads CSVETRSYNEQFF. CDR3 bases: TGCAGCGTTGAGACACGCTCCTACAATGAGCAGTTCTTC.